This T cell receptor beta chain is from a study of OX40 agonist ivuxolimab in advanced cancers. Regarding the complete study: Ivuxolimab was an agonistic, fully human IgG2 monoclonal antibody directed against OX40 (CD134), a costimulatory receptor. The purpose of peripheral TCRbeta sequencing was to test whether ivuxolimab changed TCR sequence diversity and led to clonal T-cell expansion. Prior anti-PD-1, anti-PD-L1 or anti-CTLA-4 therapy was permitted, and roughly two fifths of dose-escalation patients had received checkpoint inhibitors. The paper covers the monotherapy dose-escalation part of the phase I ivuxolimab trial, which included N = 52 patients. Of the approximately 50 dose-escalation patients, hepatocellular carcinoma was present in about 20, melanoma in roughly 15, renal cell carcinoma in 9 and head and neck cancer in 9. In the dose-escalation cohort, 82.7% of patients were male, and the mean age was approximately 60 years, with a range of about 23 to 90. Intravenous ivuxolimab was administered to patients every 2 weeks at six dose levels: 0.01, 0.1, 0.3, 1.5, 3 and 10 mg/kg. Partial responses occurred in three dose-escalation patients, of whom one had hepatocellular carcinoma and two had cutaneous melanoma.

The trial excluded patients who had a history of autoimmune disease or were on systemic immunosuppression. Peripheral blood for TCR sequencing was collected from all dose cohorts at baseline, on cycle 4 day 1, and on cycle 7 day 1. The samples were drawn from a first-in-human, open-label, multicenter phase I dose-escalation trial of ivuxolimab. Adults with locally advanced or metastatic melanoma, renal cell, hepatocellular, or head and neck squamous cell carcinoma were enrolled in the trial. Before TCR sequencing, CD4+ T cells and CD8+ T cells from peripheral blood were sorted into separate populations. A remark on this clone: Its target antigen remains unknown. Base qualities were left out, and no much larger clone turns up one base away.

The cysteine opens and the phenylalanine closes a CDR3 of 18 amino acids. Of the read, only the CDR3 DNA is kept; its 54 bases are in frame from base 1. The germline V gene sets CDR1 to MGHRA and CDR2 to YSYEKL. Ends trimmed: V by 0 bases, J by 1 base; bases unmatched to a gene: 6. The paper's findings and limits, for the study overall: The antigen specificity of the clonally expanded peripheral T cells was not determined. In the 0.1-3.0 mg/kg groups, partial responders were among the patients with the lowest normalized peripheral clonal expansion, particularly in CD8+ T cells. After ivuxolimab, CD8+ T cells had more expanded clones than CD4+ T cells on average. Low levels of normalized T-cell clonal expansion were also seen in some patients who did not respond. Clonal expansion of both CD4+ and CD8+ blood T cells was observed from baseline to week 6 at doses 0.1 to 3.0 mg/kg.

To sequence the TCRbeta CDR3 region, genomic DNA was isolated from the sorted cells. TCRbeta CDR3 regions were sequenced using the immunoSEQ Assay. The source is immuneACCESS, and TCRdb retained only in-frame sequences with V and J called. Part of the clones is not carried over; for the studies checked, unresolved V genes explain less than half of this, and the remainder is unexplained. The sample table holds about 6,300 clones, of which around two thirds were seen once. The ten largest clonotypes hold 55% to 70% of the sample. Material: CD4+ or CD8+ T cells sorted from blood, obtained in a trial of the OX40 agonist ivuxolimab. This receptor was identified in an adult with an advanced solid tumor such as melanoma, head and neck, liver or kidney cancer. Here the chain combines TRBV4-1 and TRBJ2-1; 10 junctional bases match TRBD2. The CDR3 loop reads CASSQDLAGVMSYNEQFF. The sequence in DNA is TGCGCCAGCAGCCAAGATCTAGCGGGAGTGATGTCCTACAATGAGCAGTTCTTC.